These 25 T cell receptor beta chains originate from one sample sequenced in a study of blood T cell repertoires in COVID-19. Here immunoSEQ multiplex PCR was the method, and the copy in TCRdb shows in-frame clones only, minus some. The table records 150,000 or so clones, approximately 95% of them present only once. The sample comprised peripheral blood. These receptors all come from a woman aged 55-69 years with COVID-19, enrolled during active disease.

DNA of the CDR3: TGTGCCAGCAGCTTGGGTCGGGACAGGGGAAACACCATATATTTT. Amino acid sequence: CASSLGRDRGNTIYF. The chain is built from TRBV5-6 and TRBJ1-3, with 8 bases lining up with TRBD1. V shed 0 bases and J 4 bases; nucleotides not matched to a gene: 3. The germline CDR1 and CDR2 sequences are SGHDT and YYEEEE. The CDR3 sequence is 15 residues long.

This chain links TRBV14 with TRBJ2-7; 8 nucleotides line up with TRBD2. The CDR3 loop spans 16 amino acids. Germline loops: CDR1 SGHDN, CDR2 FVKESK. The V gene end was trimmed by 1 base and the J gene end by 6 bases; junction bases not matched to a gene: 11. The CDR3 loop is CASSQVLPGLDREQYF. The DNA of the CDR3 is TGTGCCAGCAGCCAAGTCCTCCCGGGACTAGATCGCGAGCAGTACTTC.

As DNA, the CDR3 is TGTGCCAGCAGTGAAAACCCTCGCAGGGTCGGCACCGGGGAGCTGTTTTTT. This translates into CASSENPRRVGTGELFF. The chain employs TRBV2 and TRBJ2-2; possibly TRBD1 for D (5 bases). This CDR3 is built from 17 residues. Germline CDR1 SNHLY, CDR2 FYNNEI. With 2 bases removed from V and 4 bases from J, the gap between germline ends came to 17 bases.

The chain has TRBV3-1 (or the pseudogene TRBV3-2) and TRBJ2-1; tentative D call: TRBD2 (6 bases). V lost 6 bases, J lost 7 bases, and 16 bases lay in between. The CDR3 totals 14 residues. The germline gives CDR1 LGHDT, CDR2 YNNKEL (reference sequence). The CDR3 DNA sequence: TGTGCCAGCAGGGAGGGCCGGGGGTGGAATGAGCAGTTCTTC. Translation gives CASREGRGWNEQFF.

J is TRBJ1-5 and V is TRBV18, with D uncertain. V shed 3 bases and J shed 3 bases, with 15 bases lying between them. This CDR3 has 16 amino acids. CDR1 is KGHSH, CDR2 LQKENI, per germline. CDR3 region: CASSPTSSRSNQPQHF. The DNA of the CDR3 is TGTGCCAGCTCACCGACCTCCAGCAGGTCCAATCAGCCCCAGCATTTT.

The V gene is TRBV6-2 or TRBV6-3, the J gene TRBJ2-7, with unresolved D. The CDR3 consists of 14 residues. In germline, CDR1 is MNHEY, CDR2 SVGEGT. The V and J ends lost 0 bases and 3 bases respectively, with 9 bases between them. The CDR3 coding sequence is TGTGCCAGCAGTTACTCTCCAGTCAACTACGAGCAGTACTTC. Translation: CASSYSPVNYEQYF.

The chain carries TRBV18 and TRBJ1-6; the match to TRBD1 covers 8 bases. V lost 1 base and J lost 10; bases outside the gene matches: 9. The CDR3 runs 16 residues. Germline V gene data show CDR1 as KGHSH and CDR2 as LQKENI. The CDR3 spells CASSPRGTGGGSPLHF. The CDR3 DNA follows: TGTGCCAGCTCACCACGGGGGACAGGCGGGGGATCACCCCTCCACTTT.

The rearrangement links TRBV24-1 to TRBJ2-1; the D gene is possibly TRBD2 (5 bases). Looked up from germline, CDR1 is KGHDR and CDR2 is SFDVKD. Trimming removed 2 bases from V and 0 bases from J, with 10 bases in between. The CDR3 is made up of 16 amino acids. CDR3 bases: TGTGCCACCAGTGATTCGGCGGGTGGCTCCTACAATGAGCAGTTCTTC. It codes for CATSDSAGGSYNEQFF.

This clone was counted a single time. The chain joins TRBV5-6 to TRBJ1-1, with 9 bases that match TRBD1. The CDR3 spans 16 residues. J was trimmed by 6 bases and V by 0 bases; bases with no gene match: 9. Germline values: CDR1 SGHDT, CDR2 YYEEEE. CDR3 region: CASSLASDRGYAEAFF. CDR3 nucleotides: TGTGCCAGCAGCTTGGCCTCGGACAGGGGCTACGCTGAAGCTTTCTTT.

The rearrangement links TRBV7-9 to TRBJ1-1; no clear D gene. Trimming removed 4 bases from V and 0 bases from J, with 6 bases in between. The CDR3 covers 13 residues. Germline V lookup: CDR1 SEHNR, CDR2 FQNEAQ (reference sequence). The CDR3 region has the DNA TGTGCCAGCAGCTCCCAGATGAACACTGAAGCTTTCTTT. Its translation: CASSSQMNTEAFF.

This clone has only a few counts. V is TRBV11-2 and J is TRBJ1-6; D is uncertain. The CDR3 is made up of 16 amino acids. Looked up from germline, CDR1 is SGHAT and CDR2 is FQNNGV. V was shortened by 0 bases and J by 9 bases, with 15 bases between the two germline ends. The CDR3 sequence: CASSLERAAGGSPLHF. In nucleotides, the CDR3 is TGTGCCAGCAGCTTAGAACGGGCGGCGGGTGGTTCACCCCTCCACTTT.

This sequence joins TRBV3-1 (or the pseudogene TRBV3-2) and TRBJ2-3, with 10 bases aligning to TRBD2. This CDR3 has 17 residues. V shed 1 base and J 2 bases; nucleotides not matched to a gene: 6. The germline CDR1 and CDR2 sequences are LGHDT and YNNKEL (reference sequence). This chain's CDR3 is CASSQVTSGEPTDTQYF. In DNA, the CDR3 is TGTGCCAGCAGCCAAGTTACTAGCGGGGAACCCACAGATACGCAGTATTTT.

CDR3 in amino acids: CASSAGQGMGNQPQHF. CDR3 DNA: TGTGCCAGCAGCGCGGGACAGGGGATGGGGAATCAGCCCCAGCATTTT. The chain is built from TRBV7-8 and TRBJ1-5; 10 bases line up with TRBD1. CDR1 and CDR2 (germline): SGHVS, FQNEAQ. V dropped 5 bases and J dropped 4; count of bases not matched to a gene: 8. The CDR3 consists of 16 residues.

This rearrangement joins TRBV6-5 to TRBJ2-7, with 8 bases fitting TRBD1. The germline V gene has CDR1 MNHEY and CDR2 SVGAGI. This CDR3 is 15 amino acids long. V dropped 6 bases and J dropped 6; count of bases not matched to a gene: 13. The CDR3 DNA reads TGTGCCAGCAGCGGATTCCGGACAGGGCCTTTCGAGCAGTACTTC. Its protein product is CASSGFRTGPFEQYF.

This chain links TRBV19 with TRBJ1-1; perhaps TRBD1 as D (6 bases). Trimming pared 8 bases from V and 4 bases from J, leaving 20 bases between. The CDR3 spans 15 residues. Germline CDR1 LNHDA, CDR2 SQIVND (reference sequence). The chain's CDR3 is CASSSPRGAGTEAFF. CDR3 nucleotide sequence: TGTGCCAGTTCTAGCCCCCGGGGGGCAGGCACTGAAGCTTTCTTT.

This clone was seen only a few times. The chain carries TRBV7-9 and TRBJ2-1, with D possibly being TRBD2 (6 bases). Germline V gene sequence: CDR1 SEHNR, CDR2 FQNEAQ (reference sequence). This CDR3 is built from 17 residues. The V and J ends lost 4 bases and 1 base respectively, with 17 bases between them. The CDR3 DNA reads as TGTGCCAGCAGCTCTCCCCGGAGGGAGGAGTCCTACAATGAGCAGTTCTTC. Translated, it gives CASSSPRREESYNEQFF.

This CDR3 reads CASSISGVEAFF. The CDR3 nucleotides are TGTGCCAGTAGTATTTCGGGGGTTGAAGCTTTCTTT. The chain has TRBV19 and TRBJ1-1; possibly TRBD1 for D (5 bases). Trimming took off 3 bases at V and 7 bases at J, with 9 bases between the two ends. The CDR3 runs 12 residues. Germline V gene lookup returns CDR1 LNHDA and CDR2 SQIVND (reference sequence).

This clone was recorded only once. This rearrangement joins TRBV18 to TRBJ1-2; 7 positions agree with TRBD1. Germline CDR1 KGHSH, CDR2 LQKENI. The CDR3 loop spans 14 amino acids. The trim removed 5 bases at V and 3 bases at J, leaving 6 bases unmatched. CDR3 sequence reads: CASSRDSPDYGYTF. The CDR3 nucleotides read TGTGCCAGCTCAAGGGACAGTCCGGACTATGGCTACACCTTC.

The J gene is TRBJ2-1, the V gene TRBV11-2; 11 bases match TRBD2. Germline CDR1 SGHAT, CDR2 FQNNGV. There are 18 residues in the CDR3. V shed 5 bases and J 2 bases; nucleotides not matched to a gene: 11. The DNA of the CDR3 is TGTGCCAGCAGCATAATAGCGGGGGGGCTTGGGGCCTACAATGAGCAGTTCTTC. This gives the protein CASSIIAGGLGAYNEQFF.

This clone has only one observation. One end of the junction does not line up with germline, which may come from a read error. CDR3 sequence: CASSPHSDEQYF. The CDR3 DNA is TGTGCCAGCAGCCCCCACTCCGACGAGCAGTACTTC. The chain links TRBV7-2 to TRBJ2-7; unclear D gene. There are 12 residues in the CDR3. Germline V gives CDR1 SGHTA, CDR2 FQGNSA.

The chain is built from TRBV19 and TRBJ2-3; the match to TRBD2 covers 9 bases. V lost 6 bases and J lost 2; bases outside the gene matches: 9. Germline CDR1 reads LNHDA; CDR2 reads SQIVND (reference sequence). The CDR3 is 16 amino acids. The CDR3 nucleotides are TGTGCCAGTAGCGAACGTAGCGGGGGCCTCACAGATACGCAGTATTTT. Encoded protein: CASSERSGGLTDTQYF. Supplemented by reference TRBV19 and TRBJ2-3, the full variable domain reads DGGITQSPKYLFRKEGQNVTLSCEQNLNHDAMYWYRQDPGQGLRLIYYSQIVNDFQKGDIAEGYSVSREKKESFPLTVTSAQKNPTAFYLCASSERSGGLTDTQYFGPGTRLTVL.

The V gene is TRBV7-9, the J gene TRBJ1-5; D might be TRBD1 (6 bases). Trimming took 3 bases from V and 8 from J, leaving 11 bases between them. Germline loops: CDR1 SEHNR, CDR2 FQNEAQ (reference sequence). CDR3 length: 13 residues. In DNA, the CDR3 is TGTGCCAGCAGCTTGACAGGTGGAGAGCCCCAGCATTTT. It encodes CASSLTGGEPQHF.

As DNA, the CDR3 is TGTGCCAGCAGCTTAAACAGGGGAAGCACAGATACGCAGTATTTT. Encoded protein: CASSLNRGSTDTQYF. V gene TRBV5-4 combines with J gene TRBJ2-3, with 7 bases matching TRBD1. This CDR3 is 15 amino acids long. Germline lookup yields CDR1 SGHNT and CDR2 YYREEE (reference sequence). Trimming removed 2 bases from V and 0 bases from J; junction bases left unmatched: 3.

The J gene is TRBJ1-2, the V gene TRBV5-1, with 8 nucleotides matching TRBD1. Unmatched junction bases numbered 8, after V lost 4 bases and J lost 3 bases. Germline V CDR1 and CDR2: SGHRS, YFSETQ. The CDR3 loop spans 15 amino acids. The CDR3 bases are TGCGCCAGCAGCGTGACAGGGGCTGAAGACTATGGCTACACCTTC. Encoded protein: CASSVTGAEDYGYTF.

This chain joins TRBV7-2 and TRBJ2-4; tentatively, D is TRBD2 (5 bases). Per the germline V gene, CDR1 is SGHTA and CDR2 is FQGNSA. The CDR3 loop spans 16 amino acids. The germline V and J ends were trimmed by 1 base and 7 bases, with 17 bases remaining between them. CDR3 DNA: TGTGCCAGCAGCTTAGACCCGACTACAACAACGAACATTCAGTACTTC. This gives the protein CASSLDPTTTTNIQYF.